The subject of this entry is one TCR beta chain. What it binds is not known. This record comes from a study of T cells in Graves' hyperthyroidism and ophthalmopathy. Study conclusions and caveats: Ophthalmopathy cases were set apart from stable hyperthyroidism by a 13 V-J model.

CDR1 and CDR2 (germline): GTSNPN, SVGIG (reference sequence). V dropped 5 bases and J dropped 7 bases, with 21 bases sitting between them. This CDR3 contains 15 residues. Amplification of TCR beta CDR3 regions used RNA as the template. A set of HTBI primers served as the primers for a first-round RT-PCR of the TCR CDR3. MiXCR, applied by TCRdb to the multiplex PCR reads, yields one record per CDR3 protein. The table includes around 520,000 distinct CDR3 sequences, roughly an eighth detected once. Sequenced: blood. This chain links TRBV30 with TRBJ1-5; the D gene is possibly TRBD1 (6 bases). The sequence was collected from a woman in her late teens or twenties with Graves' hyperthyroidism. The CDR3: CAWDTGRESRQPQHF. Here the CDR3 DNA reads TGTGCCTGGGACACAGGGAGGGAGTCGAGACAGCCCCAGCATTTT.